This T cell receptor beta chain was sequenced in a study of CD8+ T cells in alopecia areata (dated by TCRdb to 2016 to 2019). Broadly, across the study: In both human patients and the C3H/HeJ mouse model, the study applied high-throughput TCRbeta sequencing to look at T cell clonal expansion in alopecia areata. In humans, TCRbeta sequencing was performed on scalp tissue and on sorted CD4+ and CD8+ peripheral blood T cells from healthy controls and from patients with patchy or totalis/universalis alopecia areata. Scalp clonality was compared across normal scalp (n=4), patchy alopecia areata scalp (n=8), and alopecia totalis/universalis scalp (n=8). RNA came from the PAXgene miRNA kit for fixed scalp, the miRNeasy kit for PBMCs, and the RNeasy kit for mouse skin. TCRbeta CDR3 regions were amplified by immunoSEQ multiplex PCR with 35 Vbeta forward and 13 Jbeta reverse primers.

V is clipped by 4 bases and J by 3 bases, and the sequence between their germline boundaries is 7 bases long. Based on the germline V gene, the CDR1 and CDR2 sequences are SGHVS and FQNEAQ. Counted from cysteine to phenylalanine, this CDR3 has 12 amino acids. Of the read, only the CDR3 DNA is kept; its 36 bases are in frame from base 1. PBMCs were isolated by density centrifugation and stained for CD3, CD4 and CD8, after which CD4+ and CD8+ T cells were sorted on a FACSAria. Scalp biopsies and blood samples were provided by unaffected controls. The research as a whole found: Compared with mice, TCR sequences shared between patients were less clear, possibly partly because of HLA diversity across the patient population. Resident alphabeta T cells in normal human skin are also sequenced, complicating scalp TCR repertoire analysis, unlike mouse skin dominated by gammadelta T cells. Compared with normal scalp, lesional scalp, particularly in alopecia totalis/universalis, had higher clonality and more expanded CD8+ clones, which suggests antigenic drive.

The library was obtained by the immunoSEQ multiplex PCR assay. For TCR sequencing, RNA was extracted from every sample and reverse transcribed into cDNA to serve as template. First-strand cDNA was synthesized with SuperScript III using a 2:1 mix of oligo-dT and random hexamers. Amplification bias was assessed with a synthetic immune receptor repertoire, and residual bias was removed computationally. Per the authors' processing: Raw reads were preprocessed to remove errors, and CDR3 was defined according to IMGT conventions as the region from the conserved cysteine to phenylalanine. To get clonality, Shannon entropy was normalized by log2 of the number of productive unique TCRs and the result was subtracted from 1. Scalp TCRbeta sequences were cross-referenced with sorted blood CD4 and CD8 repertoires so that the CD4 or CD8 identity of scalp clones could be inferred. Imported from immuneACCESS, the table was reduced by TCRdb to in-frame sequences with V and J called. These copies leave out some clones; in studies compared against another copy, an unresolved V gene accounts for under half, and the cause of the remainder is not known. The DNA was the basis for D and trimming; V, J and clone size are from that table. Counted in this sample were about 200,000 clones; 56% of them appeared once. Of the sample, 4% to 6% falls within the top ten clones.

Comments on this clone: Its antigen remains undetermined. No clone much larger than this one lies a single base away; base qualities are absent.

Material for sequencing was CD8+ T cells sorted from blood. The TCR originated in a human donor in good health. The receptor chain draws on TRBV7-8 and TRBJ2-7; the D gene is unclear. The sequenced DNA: TGTGCCAGCAGCTCCAGTGTCTACGAGCAGTACTTC. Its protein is CASSSSVYEQYF.